The present TCR beta chain was sequenced within a study of vaccination effects on CD4 cells after COVID-19. Sequenced by immunoSEQ multiplex PCR; TCRdb stores in-frame clones only, minus some. The table includes 10,000 to 13,000 clones, around 70% detected once. Within the ViraFEST assay, antigen-specific CD4+ T cells underwent expansion with viral peptide pools prior to sequencing. At the end of 9 to 11 days of culture, CD4+ T cells were isolated. Per germline, CDR1 SGHRS and CDR2 YFSETQ. This CDR3 is built from 13 residues. Trimming removed 1 base at V and 6 bases at J, with 7 bases between. As concerns this clone: Its matching antigen is unknown.

This receptor was identified in a human donor who received a COVID-19 vaccine. The sequenced sample was CD4+ T cells from PBMCs cultured with HCoV-229E spike peptides, obtained before COVID-19 vaccination. This rearrangement joins TRBV5-1 to TRBJ2-2, with D unresolved. CDR3 sequence reads: CASSLYGPGELFF. Written as DNA, the CDR3 is TGCGCCAGCAGCTTGTATGGGCCCGGGGAGCTGTTTTTT. The full variable domain, in which reference TRBV5-1 and TRBJ2-2 provide the parts outside the CDR3, is KAGVTQTPRYLIKTRGQQVTLSCSPISGHRSVSWYQQTPGQGLQFLFEYFSETQRNKGNFPGRFSGRQFSNSRSEMNVSTLELGDSALYLCASSLYGPGELFFGEGSRLTVL.